The T cell receptor (beta chain) described here comes from a study of shared clonotypes between healthy human individuals. Details on this clone: Antigen specificity is unknown.

V lost 4 bases, J lost 8 bases, and 15 bases stayed unmatched. Per germline, CDR1 SGHNT and CDR2 YYREEE (reference sequence). The CDR3 loop spans 16 amino acids. Profiling relied on immunoSEQ multiplex PCR, and the TCRdb table lists in-frame clones only, not all of them. The sample carries 850,000 to 1,100,000 clones, 60% to 80% recorded once. The study's findings and limits: The study found lower generation probabilities in non-shared clonotypes than in those shared by all four donors.

The source of this sequence is a man younger than 30 in good health. Some clones in this sample may be carry-over from other donors' samples. The chain employs TRBV5-4 and TRBJ1-2, with TRBD1 matching 9 bases. The sample was memory CD4+ T cells from PBMCs. Subset noted: CD45RA-negative fraction. CDR3 bases: TGTGCCAGCAGCCCGGGGACAGGGAATGCGGTAGGAGGCTACACCTTC. Its translation: CASSPGTGNAVGGYTF. Together with reference TRBV5-4 and TRBJ1-2, the CDR3 gives the full variable domain: ETGVTQSPTHLIKTRGQQVTLRCSSQSGHNTVSWYQQALGQGPQFIFQYYREEENGRGNFPPRFSGLQFPNYSSELNVNALELDDSALYLCASSPGTGNAVGGYTFGSGTRLTVV.